This entry lists 28 T cell receptor beta chains sequenced from one sample in a study of OX40 agonist ivuxolimab in advanced cancers. Using immunoSEQ multiplex PCR, the repertoire was profiled, and TCRdb retains in-frame clones only, with some absent. The sample shows nearly 80,000 clones, under 85% of them seen only once. Sample: CD4+ or CD8+ T cells sorted from blood, taken in a trial of the OX40 agonist ivuxolimab. Receptors originate from an adult with an advanced solid tumor such as melanoma, head and neck, liver or kidney cancer.

The chain is built from TRBV11-3 and TRBJ2-7; 9 nucleotides line up with TRBD1. The junction had 6 bases not matched to a gene; V was cut back by 4 bases and J by 5 bases. Germline lookup yields CDR1 SGHNT and CDR2 YENEEA. The CDR3 totals 14 residues. CDR3 nucleotide sequence: TGTGCCAGCAGCTGGCCGGGACAGGGAAACGAGCAGTACTTC. Protein: CASSWPGQGNEQYF.

The chain carries TRBV7-9 and TRBJ1-1; weak D call: TRBD1 (6 bases). Trimming pared 3 bases from V and 3 bases from J, leaving 8 bases between. This CDR3 contains 13 residues. From germline, CDR1 is SEHNR and CDR2 FQNEAQ (reference sequence). The CDR3 region has the DNA TGTGCCAGCAGCTTCGAGGGGGACACTGAAGCTTTCTTT. This encodes CASSFEGDTEAFF.

This chain uses TRBV30 with TRBJ2-7, with D possibly matching TRBD1 (5 bases). The ends were cut back, 4 bases at V and 1 base at J, with 8 bases in the middle. Germline V gene data show CDR1 as GTSNPN and CDR2 as SVGIG (reference sequence). The CDR3 extends over 12 amino acids. The CDR3 spells CAWMQGSYEQYF. CDR3 in DNA: TGTGCCTGGATGCAGGGTTCCTACGAGCAGTACTTC.

Here the CDR3 reads CASSEGTQYF. In nucleotides, the CDR3 is TGTGCCAGCAGTGAAGGTACGCAGTATTTT. V is TRBV6-1 and J is TRBJ2-3; D is undetermined. CDR3 length: 10 amino acids. Germline V gene sequence: CDR1 MNHNS, CDR2 SASEGT. Trimming removed 1 base at V and 8 bases at J, with 1 base between.

This chain connects TRBV29-1 to TRBJ2-7, with 8 bases aligning to TRBD1. This CDR3 region has 13 residues. The junction had 6 bases not matched to a gene; V was cut back by 3 bases and J by 5 bases. The germline V gene encodes CDR1 SQVTM and CDR2 ANQGSEA. CDR3 in DNA: TGCAGCGTTGACCAGGGGGCGCTGAACGAGCAGTACTTC. This gives the protein CSVDQGALNEQYF.

The rearrangement joins TRBV18 to TRBJ2-7, with TRBD1 identical over 10 bases. Unmatched junction bases numbered 6, after V lost 6 bases and J lost 1 base. CDR3 length equals 15 residues. The germline gives CDR1 KGHSH, CDR2 LQKENI. The CDR3 loop is CASSPGTGDSYEQYF. CDR3 bases: TGTGCCAGCTCCCCCGGGACAGGGGATTCCTACGAGCAGTACTTC.

J is TRBJ2-7 and V is TRBV6-5; TRBD2 agrees at 9 bases. J gave up 4 bases and V 0 bases, and 7 bases lay outside the gene matches. The CDR3 totals 16 residues. Germline V gives CDR1 MNHEY, CDR2 SVGAGI. The CDR3 sequence is CASSYSIRGLAYEQYF. CDR3 nucleotides: TGTGCCAGCAGTTACTCGATTCGGGGACTAGCTTACGAGCAGTACTTC.

The chain couples TRBV5-1 to TRBJ2-2; TRBD1 agrees at 8 bases. Germline V lookup: CDR1 SGHRS, CDR2 YFSETQ. V was pared by 5 bases and J by 0 bases, with 6 bases of the junction left unmatched. This CDR3 region has 16 residues. For the CDR3, the DNA is TGCGCCAGCAGACCTCCGGGACAGGCGAACACCGGGGAGCTGTTTTTT. This encodes CASRPPGQANTGELFF. The full variable domain, rest sourced from reference TRBV5-1 and TRBJ2-2, is KAGVTQTPRYLIKTRGQQVTLSCSPISGHRSVSWYQQTPGQGLQFLFEYFSETQRNKGNFPGRFSGRQFSNSRSEMNVSTLELGDSALYLCASRPPGQANTGELFFGEGSRLTVL.

This sequence joins TRBV30 and TRBJ2-1, with D maybe TRBD2 (5 bases). Trimming took 4 bases from V and 7 from J, leaving 17 bases between them. CDR3 length: 14 amino acids. CDR1 and CDR2 (germline): GTSNPN, SVGIG (reference sequence). The CDR3 region has the DNA TGTGCCTGGACTAGCTCCGACTATGGGAATGAGCAGTTCTTC. It yields the protein CAWTSSDYGNEQFF.

This chain uses TRBV6-1 with TRBJ2-1, with D hard to call. The germline V gene has CDR1 MNHNS and CDR2 SASEGT. The CDR3 spans 14 residues. The ends were cut back, 3 bases at V and 6 bases at J, with 12 bases in the middle. The CDR3 spells CASSESDISNEQFF. CDR3 sequence (DNA): TGTGCCAGCAGTGAGTCCGACATCAGCAATGAGCAGTTCTTC.

V and J are TRBV25-1 and TRBJ2-3, with D possibly matching TRBD1 (8 bases). The V and J ends lost 5 bases and 5 bases respectively, with 17 bases between them. Germline V gene sequence: CDR1 MGHDK, CDR2 SYGVNS. The CDR3 length is 15 residues. The CDR3 bases are TGTGCCAGCAGTACGACAGGGGCGGGAGTAGATACGCAGTATTTT. This sequence encodes CASSTTGAGVDTQYF.

The chain links TRBV2 to TRBJ2-5; tentatively, D is TRBD2 (5 bases). The germline V and J ends were trimmed by 4 bases and 2 bases, with 20 bases remaining between them. The CDR3 runs 17 residues. The germline gives CDR1 SNHLY, CDR2 FYNNEI. The CDR3 loop reads CASSGQLVRVGQETQYF. CDR3 bases: TGTGCCAGCAGTGGCCAACTAGTCAGAGTTGGGCAAGAGACCCAGTACTTC.

This clone has just a few counts. The chain carries TRBV28 and TRBJ1-2, with TRBD1 matching over 8 bases. CDR1 MDHEN and CDR2 SYDVKM come from the germline V gene. J gave up 8 bases and V 3 bases, and 5 bases lay outside the gene matches. The CDR3 spans 13 residues. CDR3 coding DNA: TGTGCCAGCAGTTTCGGACAGGGACGGGGCTACACCTTC. Encoded protein: CASSFGQGRGYTF.

The chain links TRBV5-6 to TRBJ2-5; unclear D gene. The germline V gene encodes CDR1 SGHDT and CDR2 YYEEEE. The V and J ends lost 4 bases and 0 bases respectively, with 13 bases between them. This CDR3 has 15 amino acids. CDR3 region: CASSGQLQYQETQYF. CDR3 nucleotide sequence: TGTGCCAGCAGCGGGCAGCTTCAGTACCAAGAGACCCAGTACTTC.

V gene TRBV5-1 combines with J gene TRBJ2-1, with 7 positions matching TRBD1. Germline V gene lookup returns CDR1 SGHRS and CDR2 YFSETQ. V lost 2 bases, J lost 7 bases, and 9 bases stayed unmatched. CDR3 length equals 15 residues. The DNA of the CDR3 is TGCGCCAGCAGCTTAGACAGGGTTAATCGAAATGAGCAGTTCTTC. It is translated as CASSLDRVNRNEQFF.

This rearrangement joins TRBV11-2 to TRBJ2-7, with D hard to call. The germline V gene has CDR1 SGHAT and CDR2 FQNNGV. With 4 bases removed from V and 3 bases from J, the gap between germline ends came to 4 bases. The CDR3 extends over 11 amino acids. The DNA for the CDR3 is TGTGCCAGCAGCTCGGGCTACGAGCAGTACGTC. This codes for CASSSGYEQYV.

The chain recombines TRBV19 with TRBJ2-1; D possibly matches TRBD1 or TRBD2 (6 bases each). Trimming shortened V by 5 bases and J by 6 bases, and 20 bases separated the two germline ends. The germline V gene encodes CDR1 LNHDA and CDR2 SQIVND (reference sequence). This CDR3 spans 16 amino acids. This chain's CDR3 is CASSRSGGGDSNEQFF. The CDR3 nucleotides read TGTGCCAGTAGTCGCTCAGGAGGGGGAGACAGCAATGAGCAGTTCTTC.

The chain links TRBV5-4 to TRBJ2-3; possibly TRBD2 for D (5 bases). Germline V gene lookup returns CDR1 SGHNT and CDR2 YYREEE (reference sequence). V was cut by 0 bases and J by 0 bases, with 5 bases left in between. The CDR3 has 14 residues. The CDR3, as DNA: TGTGCCAGCAGCTTGGGGACTAGCACAGATACGCAGTATTTT. Translated, it gives CASSLGTSTDTQYF.

V is TRBV15 and J is TRBJ1-1; D gene uncertain. Trimming removed 5 bases at V and 5 bases at J, with 12 bases between. Germline-derived CDR1 and CDR2 are LNHNV and YYDKDF (reference sequence). This CDR3 has 13 residues. The CDR3 loop is CATSGPGRTEAFF. CDR3 in DNA: TGTGCCACCAGCGGACCCGGGAGGACTGAAGCTTTCTTT. Supplemented by reference TRBV15 and TRBJ1-1, the full variable domain reads DAMVIQNPRYQVTQFGKPVTLSCSQTLNHNVMYWYQQKSSQAPKLLFHYYDKDFNNEADTPDNFQSRRPNTSFCFLDIRSPGLGDTAMYLCATSGPGRTEAFFGQGTRLTVV.

This clone was detected only a few times. This chain joins TRBV7-3 and TRBJ2-7; no reliable D call. CDR3 length: 14 residues. Germline V gives CDR1 SGHTA, CDR2 FQGTGA. V lost 2 bases, J lost 6 bases, and 14 bases lay in between. The CDR3 DNA sequence: TGTGCCAGCAGCTTAGGGCTAGACCAAGGCGAGCAGTACTTC. Protein: CASSLGLDQGEQYF.

This chain connects TRBV15 to TRBJ2-3; either TRBD1 or TRBD2 may fit D (5 bases each). The CDR3 spans 15 residues. CDR1 LNHNV and CDR2 YYDKDF come from the germline V gene (reference sequence). V was clipped by 6 bases and J by 4 bases, with 17 bases between them. CDR3 region: CATRLRGGFPDTQYF. The DNA for the CDR3 is TGTGCCACCAGGCTGAGGGGCGGCTTCCCAGATACGCAGTATTTT.

V gene TRBV18 combines with J gene TRBJ2-2; tentatively, D is TRBD1 or TRBD2 (6 bases each). V gave up 3 bases and J gave up 0 bases, with 17 bases separating them. The germline V gene encodes CDR1 KGHSH and CDR2 LQKENI. The length of the CDR3 is 18 residues. CDR3 amino acids: CASSPYSGAGANTGELFF. The CDR3 region has the DNA TGTGCCAGCTCACCGTATTCGGGGGCAGGCGCGAACACCGGGGAGCTGTTTTTT.

V gene TRBV6-1 combines with J gene TRBJ1-5; D not certain. The CDR3 runs 15 residues. V was cut by 1 base and J by 6 bases, with 13 bases left in between. Germline assignment: CDR1 MNHNS and CDR2 SASEGT. CDR3 region: CASSEVLTGGQPQHF. CDR3 nucleotide sequence: TGTGCCAGCAGTGAAGTACTCACTGGAGGTCAGCCCCAGCATTTT.

This chain connects TRBV4-1 to TRBJ1-2, with D perhaps matching TRBD1 (6 bases). Between the trimmed V and J ends, which lost 5 bases and 8 bases, there was a span of 21 bases. The CDR3 loop spans 15 amino acids. Germline V gene data show CDR1 as MGHRA and CDR2 as YSYEKL. As DNA, the CDR3 is TGCGCCAGCAGCAACACCTGGACAGACTCGAAAGGCTACACCTTC. This encodes CASSNTWTDSKGYTF.

The V call is TRBV5-1, the J call TRBJ2-3; 14 bases map to TRBD2. V was clipped by 4 bases and J by 4 bases; unmatched bases: 2. Germline V lookup: CDR1 SGHRS, CDR2 YFSETQ. This CDR3 spans 15 amino acids. The CDR3 DNA reads TGCGCCAGCAGCGCGGGACTAGCGGGGGCAGATACGCAGTATTTT. Its protein product is CASSAGLAGADTQYF. Complete variable domain (other parts from reference TRBV5-1 and TRBJ2-3): KAGVTQTPRYLIKTRGQQVTLSCSPISGHRSVSWYQQTPGQGLQFLFEYFSETQRNKGNFPGRFSGRQFSNSRSEMNVSTLELGDSALYLCASSAGLAGADTQYFGPGTRLTVL.

This chain uses TRBV29-1 with TRBJ1-2; 7 nucleotides match TRBD1. The length of the CDR3 is 13 residues. Trimming cost V 5 bases and J 2 bases; bases outside gene matches: 5. The V gene's germline CDR1 is SQVTM and CDR2 ANQGSEA. The CDR3 DNA sequence: TGCAGCGTTATCGGACAGGCAAACTATGGCTACACCTTC. This gives the protein CSVIGQANYGYTF. The full variable domain, with the rest looked up from reference TRBV29-1 and TRBJ1-2, is SAVISQKPSRDICQRGTSLTIQCQVDSQVTMMFWYRQQPGQSLTLIATANQGSEATYESGFVIDKFPISRPNLTFSTLTVSNMSPEDSSIYLCSVIGQANYGYTFGSGTRLTVV.

In this sample, this clone turned up once. The chain employs TRBV28 and TRBJ1-1; 9 bases fit TRBD1. From germline, CDR1 is MDHEN and CDR2 SYDVKM. V was pared by 5 bases and J by 10 bases, with 11 bases of the junction left unmatched. The CDR3 loop spans 14 amino acids. In nucleotides, the CDR3 is TGTGCCAGCAGTATCCGACAGGGGGGTGGTGGAGCTTTCTTT. Translating gives CASSIRQGGGGAFF.

The chain joins TRBV5-4 to TRBJ2-3, with D possibly TRBD2 on 6 matching bases. This CDR3 is 17 amino acids long. The ends were cut back, 1 base at V and 3 bases at J, with 18 bases in the middle. Germline V CDR1 and CDR2: SGHNT, YYREEE (reference sequence). CDR3 DNA sequence: TGTGCCAGCAGCTTGAATTGGGAGGATCGGAAGACAGATACGCAGTATTTT. Amino acids: CASSLNWEDRKTDTQYF.